Listed here are 28 T cell receptor beta chains from one sample, sequenced in a study of blood T cell repertoires in COVID-19. The table came from immunoSEQ multiplex PCR; TCRdb's copy has only in-frame clones and leaves some out. The data contain about 59,000 clones, about 78% of them singletons. Sequenced sample: peripheral blood. Receptor source: a man older than 75 with acute or convalescent COVID-19.

V and J are TRBV2 and TRBJ1-5; D unresolved. The ends were cut back, 8 bases at V and 6 bases at J, with 14 bases in the middle. Germline assignment: CDR1 SNHLY and CDR2 FYNNEI. CDR3 length: 13 amino acids. CDR3 sequence (DNA): TGTGCCAGCCGAGAACGCACTCCTCAGCCCCAGCATTTT. Translated: CASRERTPQPQHF.

This clone turned up a few times. The rearrangement joins TRBV11-1 to TRBJ2-3; D is possibly TRBD2 (5 bases). Germline V lookup: CDR1 SGHAT, CDR2 FQDESV (reference sequence). The CDR3 spans 13 residues. V was cut by 5 bases and J by 4 bases, with 10 bases left in between. The CDR3 protein is CASSPRVADTQYF. In DNA form, the CDR3 reads TGTGCCAGCAGCCCGAGGGTTGCAGATACGCAGTATTTT.

This chain joins TRBV4-1 and TRBJ1-1; 8 bases fit TRBD1. The CDR3 totals 15 residues. CDR1 MGHRA and CDR2 YSYEKL come from the germline V gene. Trimming removed 5 bases from V and 3 bases from J; junction bases left unmatched: 8. The CDR3 DNA reads TGCGCCAGCAGCTTACGGACAGGGAGGGACACTGAAGCTTTCTTT. This translates into CASSLRTGRDTEAFF.

This chain links TRBV5-6 with TRBJ1-3; the D is unclear. V lost 0 bases to trimming and J lost 3 bases, with 10 bases between them. The CDR3 is made up of 15 amino acids. Per the germline V gene, CDR1 is SGHDT and CDR2 is YYEEEE. CDR3 sequence (DNA): TGTGCCAGCAGCTTGGATCGAGCGCTTGGAAACACCATATATTTT. It yields the protein CASSLDRALGNTIYF.

The gene calls are TRBV5-1 and TRBJ2-5; 13 positions agree with TRBD2. Germline V lookup: CDR1 SGHRS, CDR2 YFSETQ. This CDR3 contains 18 residues. Trimming cost V 0 bases and J 1 base; bases outside gene matches: 6. CDR3 region: CASSLGLAGGPRQETQYF. CDR3 in DNA: TGCGCCAGCAGCTTGGGACTAGCGGGGGGCCCCCGCCAAGAGACCCAGTACTTC.

The genes are TRBV6-5 and TRBJ1-3, with no clear D. Trimming took 5 bases from V and 1 from J, leaving 9 bases between them. The CDR3 runs 14 residues. Germline CDR1 is MNHEY and CDR2 is SVGAGI. In DNA, the CDR3 is TGTGCCAGCAGTAAGTCGGGTTCTGGAAACACCATATATTTT. Translating gives CASSKSGSGNTIYF.

The chain employs TRBV2 and TRBJ2-3, with 7 bases identical to TRBD2. The CDR3 contains 15 residues. The trim removed 4 bases at V and 2 bases at J, leaving 6 bases unmatched. Per germline, CDR1 SNHLY and CDR2 FYNNEI. This chain's CDR3 is CASSAGSGSTDTQYF. CDR3 sequence (DNA): TGTGCCAGCAGTGCGGGTAGCGGGTCCACAGATACGCAGTATTTT.

The chain uses TRBV3-1 (or the pseudogene TRBV3-2) and TRBJ1-2; weak D call: TRBD1 (6 bases). V dropped 5 bases and J dropped 0 bases, with 13 bases sitting between them. Germline V gene data show CDR1 as LGHDT and CDR2 as YNNKEL (reference sequence). This CDR3 comprises 15 residues. The CDR3: CASSSPDRANYGYTF. Written as DNA, the CDR3 is TGTGCCAGCAGCTCCCCGGACAGAGCTAACTATGGCTACACCTTC.

The CDR3 DNA reads TGTGCCAGCAGCCCATTCGAAGCGGGAGCAAGGACAGATACGCAGTATTTT. It translates to CASSPFEAGARTDTQYF. The chain carries TRBV7-9 and TRBJ2-3; 8 nucleotides agree with TRBD2. This CDR3 is 17 amino acids long. V shed 5 bases, J shed 3 bases, and the junction held 13 bases outside the gene matches. In germline, CDR1 is SEHNR, CDR2 FQNEAQ (reference sequence).

The chain recombines TRBV24-1 with TRBJ1-1, with D perhaps TRBD1 (6 bases). Germline assignment: CDR1 KGHDR and CDR2 SFDVKD. There are 13 residues in the CDR3. Trimming cost V 5 bases and J 5 bases, with 11 bases left between them. The CDR3, as DNA: TGTGCCACCAGTGGCGCAGGGGCAACTGAAGCTTTCTTT. Translating it yields CATSGAGATEAFF.

The V gene is TRBV15, the J gene TRBJ2-7; 8 nucleotides match TRBD1. Germline trimming cut 9 bases from V and 5 bases from J; bases unmatched to any gene: 9. The CDR3 is 13 amino acids. In germline, CDR1 is LNHNV, CDR2 YYDKDF (reference sequence). CDR3 protein: CATRDRGFNEQYF. The CDR3 DNA reads as TGTGCCACACGAGACAGGGGCTTTAACGAGCAGTACTTC.

This chain joins TRBV30 and TRBJ2-5; 8 bases fit TRBD1. Trimming at V came to 0 bases and at J to 5 bases, leaving 8 bases not matched to a gene. CDR3 length: 15 residues. Per the germline V gene, CDR1 is GTSNPN and CDR2 is SVGIG (reference sequence). The CDR3 is CAWSVARGRSETQYF. The CDR3 coding sequence is TGTGCCTGGAGTGTTGCCAGGGGGCGATCGGAGACCCAGTACTTC. The entire variable domain, with the rest obtained from reference TRBV30 and TRBJ2-5, is as follows: SQTIHQWPATLVQPVGSPLSLECTVEGTSNPNLYWYRQAAGRGLQLLFYSVGIGQISSEVPQNLSASRPQDRQFILSSKKLLLSDSGFYLCAWSVARGRSETQYFGPGTRLLVL.

The chain uses TRBV15 and TRBJ2-1, with 13 nucleotides matching TRBD2. The CDR3 totals 19 residues. Germline V CDR1 and CDR2: LNHNV, YYDKDF (reference sequence). With V trimmed by 9 bases and J by 0 bases, 14 bases remained unmatched. The CDR3 DNA reads TGTGCCACATGCCACGACCGACTAGCGGGAGGTCGCTCCTACAATGAGCAGTTCTTC. Its protein is CATCHDRLAGGRSYNEQFF.

V gene TRBV6-1 combines with J gene TRBJ2-7; TRBD2 aligns across 10 bases. V was pared by 1 base and J by 4 bases, with 4 bases of the junction left unmatched. This CDR3 region has 15 residues. The germline CDR1 and CDR2 sequences are MNHNS and SASEGT. This chain's CDR3 is CASSEVAGGLYEQYF. Here the CDR3 DNA reads TGTGCCAGCAGTGAAGTAGCGGGGGGACTTTACGAGCAGTACTTC.

This clone was observed a handful of times. The V call is TRBV19, the J call TRBJ2-2, with TRBD2 as a possible D gene (6 bases). The V gene's germline CDR1 is LNHDA and CDR2 SQIVND (reference sequence). V was trimmed by 2 bases and J by 3 bases, leaving 10 bases between them. The CDR3 spans 15 residues. The CDR3 loop is CASSIYGSYTGELFF. The CDR3 DNA sequence: TGTGCCAGTAGTATATACGGGAGCTACACCGGGGAGCTGTTTTTT.

The chain couples TRBV7-9 to TRBJ2-3; D is unclear. Looked up from germline, CDR1 is SEHNR and CDR2 is FQNEAQ (reference sequence). The ends were cut back, 2 bases at V and 8 bases at J, with 14 bases in the middle. This CDR3 is 14 amino acids long. This CDR3 reads CASSLSQTHLTQYF. DNA of the CDR3: TGTGCCAGCAGCTTAAGCCAAACCCACCTTACGCAGTATTTT.

The sample holds a few counts of this clone. The V call is TRBV19, the J call TRBJ1-4; D perhaps matches TRBD1 (6 bases). The ends were cut back, 6 bases at V and 4 bases at J, with 18 bases in the middle. The germline gives CDR1 LNHDA, CDR2 SQIVND (reference sequence). The CDR3 runs to 16 residues. The DNA of the CDR3 is TGTGCCAGTAGCAACCTTCAGACAGGAGTTAATGAAAAACTGTTTTTT. It specifies CASSNLQTGVNEKLFF.

This clone turned up a few times. The chain links TRBV7-8 to TRBJ2-4; D gene uncertain. V dropped 3 bases and J dropped 0 bases, with 12 bases sitting between them. Germline V lookup: CDR1 SGHVS, CDR2 FQNEAQ. The CDR3 totals 16 residues. CDR3 in amino acids: CASSFDNRLAKNIQYF. DNA of the CDR3: TGTGCCAGCAGCTTTGACAATAGGTTAGCCAAAAACATTCAGTACTTC.

With respect to this clone: Germline is not matched at one junction end, which may reflect a read error. The gene calls are TRBV5-4 and TRBJ2-2; 12 bases are shared with TRBD2. The CDR3 length is 18 residues. Germline V lookup: CDR1 SGHNT, CDR2 YYREEE (reference sequence). The CDR3 DNA reads as TGTGCCAGCAGTCCTAGCGGGGGGGCCAAAGTGAACGCCGGGGAGCTGTTTTTT. This translates into CASSPSGGAKVNAGELFF.

V usage is TRBV11-1 and J usage is TRBJ2-5; a possible D gene is TRBD2 (6 bases). Germline V lookup: CDR1 SGHAT, CDR2 FQDESV (reference sequence). Trimming left V 5 bases short and J 5 bases short, with 18 bases between. This CDR3 is built from 15 residues. Written as DNA, the CDR3 is TGTGCCAGCAGCGATCGGGACTCCCGAGGGGAGACCCAGTACTTC. This codes for CASSDRDSRGETQYF.

The chain joins TRBV10-2 to TRBJ1-2; 10 bases are a match to TRBD1. V shed 2 bases, J shed 5 bases, and the junction held 5 bases outside the gene matches. Germline V gene lookup returns CDR1 WSHSY and CDR2 SAAADI. The CDR3 loop spans 15 amino acids. The DNA of the CDR3 is TGCGCCAGCAGTGAGACGGGACAGGGGCCATATGGCTACACCTTC. Translation: CASSETGQGPYGYTF.

The chain links TRBV3-1 (or the pseudogene TRBV3-2) to TRBJ1-2; D is perhaps TRBD1 (6 bases). CDR3 length equals 14 residues. Germline V gives CDR1 LGHDT, CDR2 YNNKEL (reference sequence). V lost 4 bases to trimming and J lost 1 base, with 10 bases between them. CDR3 DNA sequence: TGTGCCAGCAGCCTAGGACAGAATAACTATGGCTACACCTTC. Translated: CASSLGQNNYGYTF.

V gene TRBV10-3 combines with J gene TRBJ1-2, with 10 bases identical to TRBD1. Per germline, CDR1 ENHRY and CDR2 SYGVKD. The CDR3 loop spans 15 amino acids. V dropped 8 bases and J dropped 5; count of bases not matched to a gene: 11. The CDR3 here is CAIGNPTGGIYGYTF. CDR3 sequence (DNA): TGTGCCATCGGTAATCCGACAGGGGGCATATATGGCTACACCTTC.

The rearrangement joins TRBV5-6 to TRBJ2-7; D may be TRBD1 (5 bases). The CDR3 consists of 14 residues. The germline CDR1 and CDR2 sequences are SGHDT and YYEEEE. Trimming stripped 0 bases from V and 0 bases from J, with 7 bases between. CDR3 coding DNA: TGTGCCAGCAGCTTGGGACAGAGCTCCTACGAGCAGTACTTC. Protein: CASSLGQSSYEQYF.

The chain employs TRBV6-5 and TRBJ2-1; 10 bases are shared with TRBD1. The junction had 6 bases not matched to a gene; V was cut back by 4 bases and J by 6 bases. The CDR3 spans 15 residues. CDR1 MNHEY and CDR2 SVGAGI come from the germline V gene. The CDR3 DNA sequence: TGTGCCAGCAGTTTCCGACAGGGGGCAGGCAATGAGCAGTTCTTC. It is translated as CASSFRQGAGNEQFF.

The rearrangement uses TRBV5-4 and TRBJ2-1, with D possibly TRBD2 on 6 matching bases. V was trimmed by 3 bases and J by 7 bases, leaving 8 bases between them. This CDR3 spans 12 amino acids. CDR1 and CDR2 from the germline V gene are SGHNT and YYREEE (reference sequence). The CDR3 bases are TGTGCCAGCAGCTCTAGCGTGAATGAGCAGTTCTTC. Translated, it gives CASSSSVNEQFF.

The chain couples TRBV19 to TRBJ2-2; the D gene is possibly TRBD2 (5 bases). The germline V gene has CDR1 LNHDA and CDR2 SQIVND (reference sequence). This CDR3 region has 14 residues. V gave up 5 bases and J gave up 5 bases, with 12 bases separating them. CDR3 in DNA: TGTGCCAGTAGTCCATCCAGGAGGACCGGGGAGCTGTTTTTT. Its protein is CASSPSRRTGELFF.

This chain links TRBV6-5 with TRBJ1-1; 11 bases match TRBD1. The germline CDR1 and CDR2 sequences are MNHEY and SVGAGI. The CDR3 length is 15 residues. With V trimmed by 5 bases and J by 10 bases, 12 bases remained unmatched. In DNA, the CDR3 is TGTGCCAGCAGTCCCCCGGGACAGGGGGTTCAAGGAGCTTTCTTT. Translating gives CASSPPGQGVQGAFF.